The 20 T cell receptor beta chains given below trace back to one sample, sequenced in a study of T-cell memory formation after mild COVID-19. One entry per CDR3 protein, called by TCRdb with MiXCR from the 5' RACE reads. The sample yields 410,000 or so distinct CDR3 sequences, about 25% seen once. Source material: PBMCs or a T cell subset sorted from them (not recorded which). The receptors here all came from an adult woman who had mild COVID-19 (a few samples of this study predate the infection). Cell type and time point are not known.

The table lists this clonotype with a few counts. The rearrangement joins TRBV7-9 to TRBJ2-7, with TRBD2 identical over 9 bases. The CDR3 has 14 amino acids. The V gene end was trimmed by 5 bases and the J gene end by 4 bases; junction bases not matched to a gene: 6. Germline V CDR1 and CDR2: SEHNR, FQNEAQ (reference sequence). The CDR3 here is CASSPSLAGYEQYF. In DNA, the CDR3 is TGTGCCAGCAGCCCCTCCCTAGCGGGATACGAGCAGTACTTC.

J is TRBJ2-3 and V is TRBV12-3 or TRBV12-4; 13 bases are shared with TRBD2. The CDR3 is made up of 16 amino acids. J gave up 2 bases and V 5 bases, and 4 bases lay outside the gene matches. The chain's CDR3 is CASSKGLAGNTDTQYF. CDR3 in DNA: TGTGCCAGCAGTAAGGGACTAGCGGGGAACACAGATACGCAGTATTTT.

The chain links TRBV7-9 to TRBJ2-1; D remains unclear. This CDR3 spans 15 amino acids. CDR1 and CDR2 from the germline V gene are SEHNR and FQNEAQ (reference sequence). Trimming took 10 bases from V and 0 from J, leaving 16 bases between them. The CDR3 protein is CATSRTSSSYNEQFF. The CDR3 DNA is TGTGCCACCTCCAGGACCTCTAGCTCCTACAATGAGCAGTTCTTC.

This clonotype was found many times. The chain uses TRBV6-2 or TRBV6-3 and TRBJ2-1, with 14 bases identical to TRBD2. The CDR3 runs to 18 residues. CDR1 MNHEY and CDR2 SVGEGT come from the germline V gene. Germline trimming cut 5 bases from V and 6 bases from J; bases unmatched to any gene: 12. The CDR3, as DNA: TGTGCCAGCAGTCCGGGACTAGCGGGGGACATTAAGAGCAATGAGCAGTTCTTC. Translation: CASSPGLAGDIKSNEQFF.

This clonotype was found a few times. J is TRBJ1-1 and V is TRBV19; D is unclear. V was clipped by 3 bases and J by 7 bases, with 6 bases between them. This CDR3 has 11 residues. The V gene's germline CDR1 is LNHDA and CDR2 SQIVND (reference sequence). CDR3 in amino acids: CASSITDEAFF. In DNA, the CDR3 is TGTGCCAGTAGTATCACAGATGAAGCTTTCTTT.

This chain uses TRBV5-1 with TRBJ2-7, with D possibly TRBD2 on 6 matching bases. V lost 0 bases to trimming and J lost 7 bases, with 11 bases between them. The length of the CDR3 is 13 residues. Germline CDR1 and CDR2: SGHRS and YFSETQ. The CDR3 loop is CASSLDLRGEQYF. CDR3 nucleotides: TGCGCCAGCAGCTTGGATTTGCGGGGAGAGCAGTACTTC.

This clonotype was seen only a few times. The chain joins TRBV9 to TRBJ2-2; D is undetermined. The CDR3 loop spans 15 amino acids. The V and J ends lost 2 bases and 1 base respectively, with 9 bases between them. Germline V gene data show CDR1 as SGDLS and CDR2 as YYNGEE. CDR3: CASSVDQRNTGELFF. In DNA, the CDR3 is TGTGCCAGCAGCGTTGACCAGCGGAACACCGGGGAGCTGTTTTTT.

The CDR3 DNA follows: TGTGCCAGCAGTAACTCGTCCGAGAGAGTGCGCTACGAGCAGTACTTC. It specifies CASSNSSERVRYEQYF. The V call is TRBV12-3 or TRBV12-4, the J call TRBJ2-7; D is unclear. This CDR3 region has 16 residues. Between the trimmed V and J ends, which lost 5 bases and 3 bases, there was a span of 20 bases.

The CDR3 region is CSVVRTGKNTEAFF. CDR3 sequence (DNA): TGCAGCGTTGTGAGGACAGGGAAGAACACTGAAGCTTTCTTT. The rearrangement uses TRBV29-1 and TRBJ1-1; 8 bases line up with TRBD1. The V gene's germline CDR1 is SQVTM and CDR2 ANQGSEA. Losses at the gene ends were 4 bases for V and 1 base for J; bases not matched to a gene: 5. The CDR3 runs to 14 residues.

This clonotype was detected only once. For the CDR3, the DNA is TGTGCCAGCAGCGCCGGGACAGGGTGGTTCCAAGAGACCCAGTACTTC. Translated: CASSAGTGWFQETQYF. This sequence joins TRBV21-1 and TRBJ2-5; TRBD1, as called in the table, went unchecked against the DNA. TRBV21-1 is reported as a pseudogene. The CDR3 contains 16 residues.

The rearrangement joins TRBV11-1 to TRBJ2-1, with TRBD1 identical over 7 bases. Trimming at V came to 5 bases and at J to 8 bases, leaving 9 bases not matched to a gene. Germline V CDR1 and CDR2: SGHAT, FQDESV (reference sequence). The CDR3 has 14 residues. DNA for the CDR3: TGTGCCAGCAGCCACAGGGGAATTACGGATGAGCAGTTCTTC. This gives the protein CASSHRGITDEQFF.

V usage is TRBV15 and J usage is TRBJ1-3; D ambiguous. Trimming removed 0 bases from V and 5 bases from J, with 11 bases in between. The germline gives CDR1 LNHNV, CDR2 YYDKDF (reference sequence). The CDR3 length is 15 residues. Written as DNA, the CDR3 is TGTGCCACCAGCAGAGACCTCGTTGGGAGAAACACCATATATTTT. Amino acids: CATSRDLVGRNTIYF.

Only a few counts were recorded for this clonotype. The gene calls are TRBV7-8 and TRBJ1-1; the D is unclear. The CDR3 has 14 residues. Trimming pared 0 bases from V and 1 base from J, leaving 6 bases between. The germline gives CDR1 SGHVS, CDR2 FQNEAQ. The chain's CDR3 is CASSLAPENTEAFF. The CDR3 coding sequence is TGTGCCAGCAGCTTAGCGCCAGAGAACACTGAAGCTTTCTTT. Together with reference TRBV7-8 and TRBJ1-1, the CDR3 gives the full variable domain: GAGVSQSPRYKVAKRGQDVALRCDPISGHVSLFWYQQALGQGPEFLTYFQNEAQLDKSGLPSDRFFAERPEGSVSTLKIQRTQQEDSAVYLCASSLAPENTEAFFGQGTRLTVV.

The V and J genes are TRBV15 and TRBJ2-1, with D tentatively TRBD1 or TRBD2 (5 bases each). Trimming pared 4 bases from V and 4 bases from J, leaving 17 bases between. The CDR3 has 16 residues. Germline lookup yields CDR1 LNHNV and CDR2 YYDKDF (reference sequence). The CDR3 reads CATSNRGGTAYNEQFF. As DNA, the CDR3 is TGTGCCACCAGCAACCGGGGCGGAACCGCATACAATGAGCAGTTCTTC.

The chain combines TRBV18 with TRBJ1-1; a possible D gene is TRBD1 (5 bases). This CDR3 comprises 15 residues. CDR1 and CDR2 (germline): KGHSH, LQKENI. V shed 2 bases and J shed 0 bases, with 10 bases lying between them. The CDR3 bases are TGTGCCAGCTCACCAATTACGGGGCTGAACACTGAAGCTTTCTTT. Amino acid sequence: CASSPITGLNTEAFF.

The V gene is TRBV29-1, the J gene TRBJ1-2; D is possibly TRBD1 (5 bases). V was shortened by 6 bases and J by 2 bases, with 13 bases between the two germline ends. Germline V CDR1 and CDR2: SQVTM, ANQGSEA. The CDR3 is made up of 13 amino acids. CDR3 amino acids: CSVGPGINYGYTF. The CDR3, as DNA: TGCAGCGTGGGCCCAGGGATAAACTATGGCTACACCTTC.

The CDR3 loop is CASSHWGCTGELFF. For the CDR3, the DNA is TGTGCCAGCAGCCATTGGGGATGCACCGGGGAGCTGTTTTTT. The chain uses TRBV21-1 and TRBJ2-2. TRBV21-1 is flagged as a pseudogene. This CDR3 region has 14 residues.

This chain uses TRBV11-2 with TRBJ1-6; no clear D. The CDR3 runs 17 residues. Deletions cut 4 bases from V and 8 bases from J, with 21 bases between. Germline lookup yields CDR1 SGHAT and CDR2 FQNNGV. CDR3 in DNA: TGTGCCAGCAGCTCCAGAGGGTTGGGCGTTCTCCATTCACCCCTCCACTTT. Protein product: CASSSRGLGVLHSPLHF. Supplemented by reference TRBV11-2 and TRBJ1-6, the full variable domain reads EAGVAQSPRYKIIEKRQSVAFWCNPISGHATLYWYQQILGQGPKLLIQFQNNGVVDDSQLPKDRFSAERLKGVDSTLKIQPAKLEDSAVYLCASSSRGLGVLHSPLHFGNGTRLTVT.

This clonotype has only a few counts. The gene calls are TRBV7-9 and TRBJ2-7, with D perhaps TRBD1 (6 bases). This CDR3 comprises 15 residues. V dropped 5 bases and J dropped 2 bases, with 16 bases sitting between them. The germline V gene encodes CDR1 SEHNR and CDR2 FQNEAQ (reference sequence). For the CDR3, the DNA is TGTGCCAGCAGCCGACAGGCCACCCTCACCTACGAGCAGTACTTC. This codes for CASSRQATLTYEQYF. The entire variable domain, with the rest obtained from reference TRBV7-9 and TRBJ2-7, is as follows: DTGVSQNPRHKITKRGQNVTFRCDPISEHNRLYWYRQTLGQGPEFLTYFQNEAQLEKSRLLSDRFSAERPKGSFSTLEIQRTEQGDSAMYLCASSRQATLTYEQYFGPGTRLTVT.

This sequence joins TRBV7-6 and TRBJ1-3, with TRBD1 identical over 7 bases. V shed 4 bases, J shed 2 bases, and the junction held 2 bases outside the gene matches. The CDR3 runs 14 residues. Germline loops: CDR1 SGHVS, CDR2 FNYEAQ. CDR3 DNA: TGTGCCAGCAGCTCTGACAGGGCTGGAAACACCATATATTTT. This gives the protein CASSSDRAGNTIYF.